This T cell receptor beta chain comes out of a study of blood T cell repertoires in COVID-19 (dated by TCRdb to about 2020). A note on the overall study: Collaborator samples came from the United States, Italy and Spain and covered acute and convalescent phases of COVID-19. The material from the prospective study consisted of cDNA or gDNA derived from T cells, B-cell-depleted T cells, or PBMCs. The dataset comprised deeply sampled blood TCRbeta repertoires from subjects exposed to, actively infected with, or recovered from COVID-19. A freely available public database, intended as a resource for researchers studying the immune response to SARS-CoV-2, is where the repertoires were released. Samples were obtained from the ongoing ImmuneRACE study (first 160 participants) and from about 1,300 subjects provided by 6 global collaborators. The sample metadata nearly always contained a de-identified subject ID, COVID-19 status, age in years and sex. Where HLA class I and class II types were available, the types were taken from metadata supplied by the sample provider, not from assay-based typing. Points the paper makes about the study in general: Clinical and demographic metadata were provided uncurated, with the amount varying by source and participant.

The CDR3 starts with the cysteine, ends with the phenylalanine, and has 16 residues. Left in the record is the CDR3 DNA by itself, 48 bases read in frame from the first base. From the germline V gene (reference sequence), CDR1 is MNHEY and CDR2 is SMNVEV. At the junction V is shortened by 5 bases and J by 4 bases; bases outside the gene matches: 12. Whole blood was collected in K2EDTA tubes by collaborating institutions according to the institutions' own protocols. Collaborator samples were shipped for TCRbeta analysis as frozen whole blood, isolated PBMCs, or DNA extracted from either sample type. Comments on this clone: The specificity of this receptor is unknown. It has no much larger one-base neighbor in the sample; base qualities were not kept.

The immunoSEQ Assay, a bias-controlled multiplex PCR, was used to amplify TCRbeta CDR3 regions from genomic DNA. Per the original workflow: Within the assay, amplification of reference gene primers was used to estimate how many nucleated cells each sample contained. To quantify the absolute abundance of each unique TCRbeta CDR3 rearrangement, sequence reads were collapsed and filtered. For each sample, productive Simpson clonality was calculated by taking the square root of Simpson's diversity index across productive rearrangements. The immuneACCESS repertoire file appears here via TCRdb, limited to in-frame rearrangements. These files lack a portion of the clones; in checked studies, under half of the deficit traces to unresolved V genes, and the cause of the others is not known. V, J and clone size are taken as reported in that table, and D and trimming were inferred from the DNA itself. The sample includes 30,000 to 40,000 clones, with roughly 91% observed a single time. The ten largest account for around 20% of the sample.

Sequencing used peripheral blood. The TCR sequence derives from a man older than 75 with acute or convalescent COVID-19. In this chain, TRBV27 is recombined with TRBJ2-3, with 7 middle bases fitting TRBD1. The CDR3 corresponds to CASSVRRGQVADTQYF. In nucleotides, the sequence is TGTGCCAGCAGTGTACGAAGGGGGCAGGTGGCAGATACGCAGTATTTT.